This T cell receptor beta chain was captured by sequencing in a study of blood T cell repertoires in COVID-19. The overall study: Samples representing acute and convalescent COVID-19 were sourced from the United States, Italy and Spain. T cells, B-cell-depleted T cells, or PBMCs provided the cDNA or gDNA that served as material.

Authors' data handling: Scientists estimated how many nucleated cells there were by amplifying reference gene primers. Sequenced by immunoSEQ multiplex PCR; TCRdb stores in-frame clones only, minus some. V, J and clone size were drawn from that table, and D and trimming were deduced from the DNA. Of 140,000 or so clones listed, roughly 86% are singletons. The V end lost 1 base, the J end lost 4 bases, and 11 bases lay between the germline ends. Looked up from germline, CDR1 is SGHRS and CDR2 is YFSETQ. This CDR3 has 14 amino acids. J is TRBJ1-2 and V is TRBV5-1; D might be TRBD1 (5 bases). This TCR derives from a man between 65 and 85 years old with acute or convalescent COVID-19. The sequenced material came from peripheral blood. The CDR3 reads CASSLSGGTYGYTF. DNA for the CDR3: TGCGCCAGCAGCTTGTCCGGCGGGACCTATGGCTACACCTTC.